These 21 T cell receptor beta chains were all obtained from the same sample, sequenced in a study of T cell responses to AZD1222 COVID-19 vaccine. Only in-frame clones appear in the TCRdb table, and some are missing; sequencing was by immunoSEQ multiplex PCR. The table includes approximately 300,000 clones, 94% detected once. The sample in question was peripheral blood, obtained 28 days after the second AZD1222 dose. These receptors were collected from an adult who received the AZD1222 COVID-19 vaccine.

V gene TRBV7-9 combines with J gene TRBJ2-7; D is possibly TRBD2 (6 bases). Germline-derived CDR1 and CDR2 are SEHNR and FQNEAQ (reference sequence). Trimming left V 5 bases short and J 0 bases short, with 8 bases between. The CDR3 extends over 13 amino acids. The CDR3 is CASSGTVSYEQYF. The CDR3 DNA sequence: TGTGCCAGCAGCGGGACTGTCTCCTACGAGCAGTACTTC.

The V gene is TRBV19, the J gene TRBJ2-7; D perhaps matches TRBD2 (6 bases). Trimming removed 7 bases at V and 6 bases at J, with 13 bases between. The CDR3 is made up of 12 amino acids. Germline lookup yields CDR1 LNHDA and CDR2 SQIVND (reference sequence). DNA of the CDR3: TGTGCCAGTATCGGGGGTTTTGGCGAGCAGTACTTC. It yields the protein CASIGGFGEQYF.

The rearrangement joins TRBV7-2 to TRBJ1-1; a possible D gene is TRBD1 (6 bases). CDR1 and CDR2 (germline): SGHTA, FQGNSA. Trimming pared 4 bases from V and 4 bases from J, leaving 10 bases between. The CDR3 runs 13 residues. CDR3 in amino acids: CASSYLGGTEAFF. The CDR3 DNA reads TGTGCCAGCAGCTATCTAGGGGGCACTGAAGCTTTCTTT.

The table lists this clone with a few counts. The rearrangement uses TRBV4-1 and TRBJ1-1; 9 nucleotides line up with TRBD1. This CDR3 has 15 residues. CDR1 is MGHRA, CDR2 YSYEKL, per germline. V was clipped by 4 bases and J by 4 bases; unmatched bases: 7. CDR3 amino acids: CASSRVGQGSTEAFF. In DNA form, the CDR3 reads TGCGCCAGCAGCCGAGTCGGACAGGGGTCCACTGAAGCTTTCTTT.

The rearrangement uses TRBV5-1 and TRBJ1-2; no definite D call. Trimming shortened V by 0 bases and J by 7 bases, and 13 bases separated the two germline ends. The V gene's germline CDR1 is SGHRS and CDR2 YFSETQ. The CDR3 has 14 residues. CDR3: CASSLDRSAFGYTF. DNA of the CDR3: TGCGCCAGCAGCTTGGACCGCAGTGCCTTTGGCTACACCTTC.

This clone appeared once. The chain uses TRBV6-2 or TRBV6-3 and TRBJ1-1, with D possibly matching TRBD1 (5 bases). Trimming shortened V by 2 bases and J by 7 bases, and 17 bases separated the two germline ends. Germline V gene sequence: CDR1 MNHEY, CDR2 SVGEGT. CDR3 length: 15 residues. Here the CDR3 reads CASSYRDEGGGEAFF. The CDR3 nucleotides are TGTGCCAGCAGTTACAGGGACGAAGGTGGTGGTGAAGCTTTCTTT.

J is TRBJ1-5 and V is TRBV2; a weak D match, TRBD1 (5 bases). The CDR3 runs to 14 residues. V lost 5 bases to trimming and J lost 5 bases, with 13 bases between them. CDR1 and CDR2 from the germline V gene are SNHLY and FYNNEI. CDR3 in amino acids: CASSSWGTDQPQHF. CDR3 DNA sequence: TGTGCCAGCAGTAGCTGGGGGACCGATCAGCCCCAGCATTTT.

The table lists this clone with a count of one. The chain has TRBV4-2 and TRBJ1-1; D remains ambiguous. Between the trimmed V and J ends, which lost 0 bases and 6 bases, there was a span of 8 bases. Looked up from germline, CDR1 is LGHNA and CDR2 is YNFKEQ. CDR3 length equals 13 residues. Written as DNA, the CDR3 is TGTGCCAGCAGCCAAGACCTGAGGGCTGAAGCTTTCTTT. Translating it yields CASSQDLRAEAFF.

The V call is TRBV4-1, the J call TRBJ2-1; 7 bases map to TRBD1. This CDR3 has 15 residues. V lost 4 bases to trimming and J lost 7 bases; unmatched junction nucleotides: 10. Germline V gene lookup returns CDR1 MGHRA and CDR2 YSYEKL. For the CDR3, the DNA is TGCGCCAGCAGCCCCCCGGCACAGGGGTTAAATGAGCAGTTCTTC. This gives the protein CASSPPAQGLNEQFF.

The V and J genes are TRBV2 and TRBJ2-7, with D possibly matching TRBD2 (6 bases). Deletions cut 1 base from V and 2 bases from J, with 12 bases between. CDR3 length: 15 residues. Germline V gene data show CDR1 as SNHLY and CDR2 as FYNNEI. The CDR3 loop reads CASSEGGRSAYEQYF. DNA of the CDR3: TGTGCCAGCAGTGAAGGAGGGAGGTCGGCCTACGAGCAGTACTTC.

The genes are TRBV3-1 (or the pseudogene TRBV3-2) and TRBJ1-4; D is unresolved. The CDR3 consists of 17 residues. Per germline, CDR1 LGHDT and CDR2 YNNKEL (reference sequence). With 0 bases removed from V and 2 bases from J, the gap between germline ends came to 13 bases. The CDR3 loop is CASSQDPGLGTNEKLFF. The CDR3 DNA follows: TGTGCCAGCAGCCAAGACCCCGGGCTGGGGACTAATGAAAAACTGTTTTTT.

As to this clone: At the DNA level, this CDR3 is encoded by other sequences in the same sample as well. The DNA of the CDR3 is TGTGCCAGCTCACCACCGGGACTGGAGACCCAGTACTTC. Translating gives CASSPPGLETQYF. The V gene is TRBV18, the J gene TRBJ2-5; possible D gene TRBD2, 6 bases. The CDR3 has 13 residues. V lost 0 bases and J lost 5, with 7 bases in between. CDR1 KGHSH and CDR2 LQKENI come from the germline V gene.

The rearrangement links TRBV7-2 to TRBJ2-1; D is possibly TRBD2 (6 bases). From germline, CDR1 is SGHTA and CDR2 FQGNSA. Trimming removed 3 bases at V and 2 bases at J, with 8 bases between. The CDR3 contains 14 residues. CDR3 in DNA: TGTGCCAGCAGCTTCGGGACTGCCTACAATGAGCAGTTCTTC. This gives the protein CASSFGTAYNEQFF.

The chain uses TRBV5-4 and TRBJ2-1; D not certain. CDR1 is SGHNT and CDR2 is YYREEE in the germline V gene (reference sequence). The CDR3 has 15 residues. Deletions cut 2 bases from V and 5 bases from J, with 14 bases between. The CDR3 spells CASSLKAWGNNEQFF. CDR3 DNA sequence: TGTGCCAGCAGCTTAAAGGCCTGGGGTAACAATGAGCAGTTCTTC.

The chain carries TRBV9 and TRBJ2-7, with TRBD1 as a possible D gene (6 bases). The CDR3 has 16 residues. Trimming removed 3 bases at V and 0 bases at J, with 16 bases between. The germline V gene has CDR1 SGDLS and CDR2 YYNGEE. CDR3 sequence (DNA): TGTGCCAGCAGCGCGGGCCTCTCGGACAGCTCCTACGAGCAGTACTTC. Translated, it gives CASSAGLSDSSYEQYF.

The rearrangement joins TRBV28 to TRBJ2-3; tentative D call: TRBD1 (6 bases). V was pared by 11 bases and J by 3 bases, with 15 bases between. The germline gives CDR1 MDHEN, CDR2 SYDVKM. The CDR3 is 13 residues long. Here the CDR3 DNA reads TGTGCCTCAGGGGTGGGCTGGACAGATACGCAGTATTTT. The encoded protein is CASGVGWTDTQYF.

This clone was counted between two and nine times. CDR3 residues: CASSIDREAEQFF. The CDR3 region has the DNA TGTGCCAGTAGTATAGACAGGGAAGCTGAGCAGTTCTTC. The chain carries TRBV19 and TRBJ2-1, with D possibly TRBD1 on 5 matching bases. Germline-derived CDR1 and CDR2 are LNHDA and SQIVND (reference sequence). Trimming took off 0 bases at V and 9 bases at J, with 9 bases between the two ends. This CDR3 has 13 amino acids.

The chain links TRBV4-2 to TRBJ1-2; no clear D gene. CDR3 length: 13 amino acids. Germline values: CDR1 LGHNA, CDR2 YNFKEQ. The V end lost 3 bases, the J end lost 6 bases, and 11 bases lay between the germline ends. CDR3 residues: CASSQDRFDGYTF. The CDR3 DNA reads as TGTGCCAGCAGCCAGGACCGTTTCGATGGCTACACCTTC.

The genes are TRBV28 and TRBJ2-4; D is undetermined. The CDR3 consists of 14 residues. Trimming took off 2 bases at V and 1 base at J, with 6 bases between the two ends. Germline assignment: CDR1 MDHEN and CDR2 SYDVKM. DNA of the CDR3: TGTGCCAGCAGTTTACTCCTTGCCAAAAACATTCAGTACTTC. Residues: CASSLLLAKNIQYF.

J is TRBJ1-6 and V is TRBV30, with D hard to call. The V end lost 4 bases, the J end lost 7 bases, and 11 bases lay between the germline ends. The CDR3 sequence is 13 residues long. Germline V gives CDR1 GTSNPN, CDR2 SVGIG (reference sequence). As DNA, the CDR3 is TGTGCCTGGAAGTATAGTGGGAATTCACCCCTCCACTTT. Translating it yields CAWKYSGNSPLHF.

CDR3 sequence (DNA): TGTGCCAGCAGCAACCGGGACTCCCCCTACGAGCAGTACTTC. This sequence encodes CASSNRDSPYEQYF. V and J are TRBV9 and TRBJ2-7, with D possibly being TRBD2 (6 bases). Trimming took off 4 bases at V and 2 bases at J, with 13 bases between the two ends. This CDR3 has 14 residues. Germline V gives CDR1 SGDLS, CDR2 YYNGEE.